A single sample gave rise to the 12 T cell receptor beta chains below, sequenced in a study of OX40 agonist ivuxolimab in advanced cancers. Profiled with immunoSEQ multiplex PCR; TCRdb holds only in-frame clones, not every one. The sample has 68,000 or so clones; 91% are singletons. The specimen comprised CD4+ or CD8+ T cells sorted from blood, sampled in a trial of the OX40 agonist ivuxolimab. The source of these receptors is an adult with an advanced solid tumor such as melanoma, head and neck, liver or kidney cancer.

This chain links TRBV27 with TRBJ2-1; 9 bases fit TRBD2. The CDR3 loop spans 18 amino acids. After removal of 7 bases from V and 6 bases from J, the junction contained 19 bases not matched to a gene. CDR1 MNHEY and CDR2 SMNVEV come from the germline V gene (reference sequence). This CDR3 is CASIIQPPGSGRSNEQFF. The CDR3 DNA reads as TGTGCCAGCATTATTCAACCCCCCGGTAGCGGGAGAAGCAATGAGCAGTTCTTC.

The gene calls are TRBV2 and TRBJ2-3; 7 nucleotides agree with TRBD1. The CDR3 loop spans 12 amino acids. The V and J ends lost 9 bases and 6 bases, in that order; junction bases with no gene match: 6. In germline, CDR1 is SNHLY, CDR2 FYNNEI. In nucleotides, the CDR3 is TGTGCCAGTTTCACCAGGGGGGATACGCAGTATTTT. Its protein product is CASFTRGDTQYF.

The chain recombines TRBV19 with TRBJ2-3; weak D call: TRBD2 (6 bases). This CDR3 region has 14 residues. Between the trimmed V and J ends, which lost 7 bases and 3 bases, there was a span of 14 bases. Per the germline V gene, CDR1 is LNHDA and CDR2 is SQIVND (reference sequence). The CDR3 coding sequence is TGTGCCAGTACTAGGAGGGGTTCGACAGATACGCAGTATTTT. Translation gives CASTRRGSTDTQYF.

The gene calls are TRBV5-4 and TRBJ1-2, with D tentatively TRBD1 (5 bases). Germline V gene lookup returns CDR1 SGHNT and CDR2 YYREEE (reference sequence). CDR3 length: 13 amino acids. V was pared by 0 bases and J by 8 bases, with 11 bases between. In DNA, the CDR3 is TGTGCCAGCAGCTTGGAAGGGACGGGCGGCTACACCTTC. Encoded protein: CASSLEGTGGYTF. Looking up the rest from reference TRBV5-4 and TRBJ1-2 gives the full variable domain: ETGVTQSPTHLIKTRGQQVTLRCSSQSGHNTVSWYQQALGQGPQFIFQYYREEENGRGNFPPRFSGLQFPNYSSELNVNALELDDSALYLCASSLEGTGGYTFGSGTRLTVV.

This chain connects TRBV2 to TRBJ2-3; TRBD1 agrees at 9 bases. This CDR3 has 15 amino acids. The V and J ends lost 4 bases and 4 bases, in that order; junction bases with no gene match: 6. Germline-derived CDR1 and CDR2 are SNHLY and FYNNEI. The CDR3 spells CASSGDRGWADTQYF. DNA for the CDR3: TGTGCCAGCAGTGGAGACAGGGGGTGGGCAGATACGCAGTATTTT.

The rearrangement uses TRBV6-1 and TRBJ2-2, with 9 bases fitting TRBD1. The V gene's germline CDR1 is MNHNS and CDR2 SASEGT. J was trimmed by 7 bases and V by 5 bases; bases with no gene match: 5. The length of the CDR3 is 14 residues. CDR3 bases: TGTGCCAGCAGTCTACAGGGGGCGGGCGGGGAGCTGTTTTTT. This codes for CASSLQGAGGELFF.

The rearrangement joins TRBV25-1 to TRBJ1-2; possibly TRBD1 for D (5 bases). Germline V gene sequence: CDR1 MGHDK, CDR2 SYGVNS. CDR3 length: 14 amino acids. Trimming cost V 3 bases and J 5 bases, with 13 bases left between them. The CDR3 here is CASSESRVGYGYTF. In DNA form, the CDR3 reads TGTGCCAGCAGTGAGAGCAGGGTGGGGTATGGCTACACCTTC.

The genes are TRBV30 and TRBJ2-7; TRBD2 might be the D (6 bases). This CDR3 is 14 amino acids long. Trimming took off 4 bases at V and 3 bases at J, with 16 bases between the two ends. Per the germline V gene, CDR1 is GTSNPN and CDR2 is SVGIG (reference sequence). The CDR3 DNA is TGTGCCTGGACCCGGGGACTTTCAAACTACGAGCAGTACTTC. This sequence encodes CAWTRGLSNYEQYF.

V gene TRBV19 combines with J gene TRBJ2-3, with TRBD1 matching 7 bases. After removal of 4 bases from V and 0 bases from J, the junction contained 4 bases not matched to a gene. The CDR3 has 15 amino acids. CDR1 and CDR2 (germline): LNHDA, SQIVND (reference sequence). CDR3 nucleotides: TGTGCCAGTAGTAAGACAGGGATTAGCACAGATACGCAGTATTTT. Protein: CASSKTGISTDTQYF.

This chain connects TRBV18 to TRBJ2-5, with D maybe TRBD1 (6 bases). CDR1 is KGHSH, CDR2 LQKENI, per germline. CDR3 length: 14 residues. The ends were cut back, 3 bases at V and 2 bases at J, with 10 bases in the middle. The CDR3: CASSPVGQQETQYF. Written as DNA, the CDR3 is TGTGCCAGCTCACCTGTTGGACAGCAAGAGACCCAGTACTTC. The full variable domain, its missing parts supplied by reference TRBV18 and TRBJ2-5, is NAGVMQNPRHLVRRRGQEARLRCSPMKGHSHVYWYRQLPEEGLKFMVYLQKENIIDESGMPKERFSAEFPKEGPSILRIQQVVRGDSAAYFCASSPVGQQETQYFGPGTRLLVL.

The J gene is TRBJ2-5, the V gene TRBV11-3; D gene uncertain. The CDR3 extends over 13 amino acids. Trimming took off 6 bases at V and 1 base at J, with 9 bases between the two ends. Germline V CDR1 and CDR2: SGHNT, YENEEA. CDR3 sequence (DNA): TGTGCCAGCAGAAGGACGGGCCAAGAGACCCAGTACTTC. Its translation is CASRRTGQETQYF.

The chain joins TRBV19 to TRBJ1-5, with D maybe TRBD1 (5 bases). Per germline, CDR1 LNHDA and CDR2 SQIVND (reference sequence). V lost 5 bases and J 0 bases, leaving 14 bases between the germline ends. This CDR3 is 16 amino acids long. CDR3 in amino acids: CASSGGGSNSNQPQHF. CDR3 nucleotides: TGTGCCAGTAGTGGCGGGGGAAGTAATAGCAATCAGCCCCAGCATTTT.